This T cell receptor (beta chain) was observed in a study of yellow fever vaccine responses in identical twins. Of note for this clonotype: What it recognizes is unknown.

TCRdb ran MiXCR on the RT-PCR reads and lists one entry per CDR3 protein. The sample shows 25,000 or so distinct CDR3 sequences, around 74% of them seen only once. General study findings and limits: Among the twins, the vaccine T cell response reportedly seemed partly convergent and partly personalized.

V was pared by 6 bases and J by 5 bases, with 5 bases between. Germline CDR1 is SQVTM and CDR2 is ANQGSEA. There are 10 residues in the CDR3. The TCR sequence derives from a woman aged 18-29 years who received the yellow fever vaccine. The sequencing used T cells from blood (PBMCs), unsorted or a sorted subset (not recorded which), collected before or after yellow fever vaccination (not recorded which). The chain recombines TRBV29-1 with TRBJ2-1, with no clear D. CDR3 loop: CSVMNNEQFF. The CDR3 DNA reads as TGCAGCGTGATGAACAATGAGCAGTTCTTC.